The subject of this entry is one T cell receptor (beta chain). Here immunoSEQ multiplex PCR was the method, and the copy in TCRdb shows in-frame clones only, minus some. The sample carries about 63,000 clones, around 90% recorded once. This sample is part of a study of cytomegalovirus exposure and HLA in healthy donors. Per the germline V gene, CDR1 is GTSNPN and CDR2 is SVGIG (reference sequence). This CDR3 comprises 13 residues. Losses at the gene ends were 2 bases for V and 12 bases for J; bases not matched to a gene: 10. Specimen: PBMCs. The chain couples TRBV30 to TRBJ1-2; TRBD1 agrees at 9 bases. The TCR sequence derives from a woman between 18 and 30 years old in good health and CMV-seronegative. This chain's CDR3 is CAWSRTGAVSNTF. CDR3 DNA sequence: TGTGCCTGGAGTCGGACAGGGGCCGTATCCAACACCTTC.